These T cell receptor beta chains were read from a single sample in a study of regulatory T cells in long-lasting Graves disease. TCRdb fed the multiplex PCR reads into MiXCR, producing one record per CDR3 protein. The profile shows under 800,000 distinct CDR3 sequences, approximately 15% of them singletons. In addition, the sample was reused for a study of T cells in Graves' hyperthyroidism and ophthalmopathy.

The specimen comprised peripheral blood mononuclear cells (PBMCs), sampled at new diagnosis, from a patient treated with antithyroid drugs. Receptor source: a woman in her 30s with Graves disease. The conserved cysteine and the conserved F or W are not part of the CDR3 here. D genes are given only for firm matches.

J gene | D gene | V gene | CDR3 protein
TRBJ2-7 | NA | TRBV30 | AWSVFGTFNEQY
TRBJ1-2 | NA | TRBV12-3/TRBV12-4 | ASSSLRGDGYT
TRBJ1-2 | NA | TRBV4-1 | ASSQQVKGSYGYT
TRBJ2-1 | NA | TRBV5-1 | ASSLVGGGWTGDRNEQF
TRBJ1-2 | TRBD1 | TRBV30 | AWSGQGTRTRGYT
TRBJ2-1 | NA | TRBV6-1 | ASRYRTVYNEQF
TRBJ1-6 | NA | TRBV5-1 | ASSFQVPGLTGTNSPLH
TRBJ1-5 | NA | TRBV9 | ASSVPETREAASGNQPQH
TRBJ1-5 | NA | TRBV28 | ASSTQGYSNQPQH
TRBJ2-7 | NA | TRBV28 | ATIGFQGGRYEQY
TRBJ2-7 | TRBD2 | TRBV6-9 | ASSSGTSGRYEQY
TRBJ2-2 | TRBD2 | TRBV2 | ASSVSGSSTGELF
TRBJ1-1 | NA | TRBV3-1 | ASSQFTADRPRKAF
TRBJ1-4 | TRBD1 | TRBV29-1 | SVGGGQNEKLF
TRBJ2-1 | TRBD2 | TRBV6-2/TRBV6-3 | ASSNRGLAENEQF
TRBJ1-5 | NA | TRBV2 | ASRENRVNQPQH
TRBJ2-2 | TRBD2 | TRBV6-2/TRBV6-3 | ASSRRLAPNTGELF
TRBJ2-5 | TRBD2 | TRBV28 | ASGGLAELTVTLDETQY
TRBJ2-7 | NA | TRBV7-3 | ASSPEGAGEQY
TRBJ2-7 | NA | TRBV28 | ASSLPLYEQY
TRBJ2-3 | NA | TRBV30 | AWKAATDTQY
TRBJ1-1 | NA | TRBV6-9 | ASSYSGLYGAF
TRBJ1-1 | NA | TRBV28 | ASSQGIWTEAF
TRBJ2-7 | NA | TRBV3-1 | ASSRYGTSNEQY
TRBJ2-7 | TRBD2 | TRBV29-1 | SGGTSAPYEQY